Following are 20 T cell receptor beta chains from one sample sequenced in a study of T cell repertoires in cytomegalovirus infection. One entry per CDR3 protein results from TCRdb running MiXCR on the reads. Among 350,000 to 550,000 distinct CDR3 sequences listed, about 33% were seen once. The sequenced sample was PBMCs. The receptors here all came from a human donor in good health (CMV status not recorded). Some clones in this sample may be carry-over from other donors' samples.

This clonotype has just a few counts. The chain employs TRBV12-3 or TRBV12-4 and TRBJ2-2, with D possibly TRBD1 on 6 matching bases. This CDR3 region has 16 residues. V gave up 4 bases and J gave up 3 bases, with 15 bases separating them. The CDR3 DNA follows: TGTGCCAGCAGTTCCACCGGGACACCGCACACCGGGGAGCTGTTTTTT. It codes for CASSSTGTPHTGELFF.

The chain links TRBV7-9 to TRBJ1-6; 7 positions agree with TRBD1. CDR1 and CDR2 from the germline V gene are SEHNR and FQNEAQ (reference sequence). The CDR3 has 14 amino acids. With V trimmed by 5 bases and J by 4 bases, 2 bases remained unmatched. The CDR3 spells CASSVGQYNSPLHF. Here the CDR3 DNA reads TGTGCCAGCAGCGTGGGACAGTATAATTCACCCCTCCACTTT.

At least ten counts were recorded for this clonotype. This chain links TRBV7-2 with TRBJ1-1; D not resolved. The CDR3 is 20 residues long. The V gene's germline CDR1 is SGHTA and CDR2 FQGNSA. The V end was cut by 4 bases, the J end by 2 bases, with 29 bases between. The DNA of the CDR3 is TGTGCCAGCAGCTCTCTAGCCTCACGCCCTCCGAATACGGGTAACACTGAAGCTTTCTTT. This translates into CASSSLASRPPNTGNTEAFF.

This clonotype was counted a few times. The rearrangement links TRBV5-6 to TRBJ2-5; D is unresolved. The CDR3 has 16 residues. Trimming removed 6 bases at V and 2 bases at J, with 20 bases between. Germline-derived CDR1 and CDR2 are SGHDT and YYEEEE. The CDR3 sequence: CASTPFFGWQQETQYF. CDR3 nucleotide sequence: TGTGCCAGCACCCCCTTCTTTGGTTGGCAGCAAGAGACCCAGTACTTC.

This clonotype showed up many times. The chain uses TRBV7-2 and TRBJ1-5; D uncertain. Looked up from germline, CDR1 is SGHTA and CDR2 is FQGNSA. The CDR3 spans 12 residues. Trimming pared 3 bases from V and 3 bases from J, leaving 3 bases between. The CDR3 protein is CASSFYNQPQHF. CDR3 sequence (DNA): TGTGCCAGCAGCTTCTACAATCAGCCCCAGCATTTT. Full variable domain (outside the CDR3, taken from reference TRBV7-2 and TRBJ1-5): GAGVSQSPSNKVTEKGKDVELRCDPISGHTALYWYRQSLGQGLEFLIYFQGNSAPDKSGLPSDRFSAERTGGSVSTLTIQRTQQEDSAVYLCASSFYNQPQHFGDGTRLSIL.

This clonotype was counted many times. The rearrangement uses TRBV20-1 and TRBJ2-3; no clear D. This CDR3 has 14 amino acids. V was clipped by 0 bases and J by 5 bases, with 12 bases between them. Germline values: CDR1 DFQATT, CDR2 SNEGSKA (reference sequence). The CDR3 DNA reads as TGCAGTGCTAGAGATCGGCCCCCTGGAGATACGCAGTATTTT. This codes for CSARDRPPGDTQYF.

The V and J genes are TRBV12-3 or TRBV12-4 and TRBJ1-1; no definite D call. The V gene lost 5 bases and the J gene lost 6 bases, with 13 bases spanning the gap. The CDR3 extends over 13 amino acids. The chain's CDR3 is CASSPPPPAEAFF. The CDR3 DNA reads TGTGCCAGCAGTCCCCCCCCGCCCGCTGAAGCTTTCTTT.

This chain links TRBV12-3 or TRBV12-4 with TRBJ2-1; the match to TRBD1 covers 8 bases. The trim removed 5 bases at V and 6 bases at J, leaving 12 bases unmatched. CDR3 length: 16 residues. For the CDR3, the DNA is TGTGCCAGCAGTCCCAGATCGGGACAGGCCTCCAATGAGCAGTTCTTC. Encoded protein: CASSPRSGQASNEQFF.

This chain joins TRBV6-2 or TRBV6-3 and TRBJ1-1, with D perhaps matching TRBD1 (6 bases). The CDR3 consists of 15 residues. V was cut by 8 bases and J by 0 bases, with 16 bases left in between. Germline CDR1 is MNHEY and CDR2 is SVGEGT. This chain's CDR3 is CASDATTGLNTEAFF. The CDR3 nucleotides read TGTGCCAGCGATGCAACCACAGGGCTGAACACTGAAGCTTTCTTT.

This clonotype was recorded many times. The J gene is TRBJ2-3, the V gene TRBV7-2; TRBD2 agrees at 7 bases. Germline V gene lookup returns CDR1 SGHTA and CDR2 FQGNSA. The junction had 8 bases not matched to a gene; V was cut back by 3 bases and J by 5 bases. The CDR3 length is 15 residues. Here the CDR3 reads CASSFKRGRGDTQYF. Written as DNA, the CDR3 is TGTGCCAGCAGCTTTAAGCGGGGCCGGGGAGATACGCAGTATTTT.

Only one count was recorded for this clonotype. The J gene is TRBJ1-3, the V gene TRBV6-5; D gene ambiguous. The CDR3 is 18 amino acids. V lost 5 bases, J lost 0 bases, and 20 bases lay in between. Germline assignment: CDR1 MNHEY and CDR2 SVGAGI. This CDR3 reads CASSRRGRLPISGNTIYF. DNA for the CDR3: TGTGCCAGCAGTCGGAGAGGCAGACTTCCTATCTCTGGAAACACCATATATTTT.

Points on this clonotype: A much larger clone differs by one base, so this may be a read error. The chain combines TRBV6-5 with TRBJ1-1; D perhaps matches TRBD1 (6 bases). The CDR3 contains 14 residues. Germline V gene sequence: CDR1 MNHEY, CDR2 SVGAGI. The CDR3 region has the DNA TGTGCCCGCAGTCAGACAGGTTTACGGACTGAAGCTTTCTTT. Translating gives CARSQTGLRTEAFF.

The CDR3 nucleotides read TGTGCCAGTAGTATAACGGCGGGAAGCACAGATACGCAGTATTTT. Protein product: CASSITAGSTDTQYF. The gene calls are TRBV19 and TRBJ2-3, with D tentatively TRBD2 (6 bases). The CDR3 length is 15 residues. Between the trimmed V and J ends, which lost 2 bases and 0 bases, there was a span of 9 bases. The germline V gene has CDR1 LNHDA and CDR2 SQIVND (reference sequence).

This clonotype was counted a few times. The chain employs TRBV27 and TRBJ2-7, with 8 bases that match TRBD1. The CDR3 contains 16 residues. The germline gives CDR1 MNHEY, CDR2 SMNVEV (reference sequence). The trim removed 6 bases at V and 2 bases at J, leaving 12 bases unmatched. CDR3 amino acids: CASRTPSGQAPYEQYF. The CDR3 nucleotides read TGTGCCAGCAGGACCCCGTCGGGACAGGCACCCTACGAGCAGTACTTC.

This clonotype came up a few times. The chain employs TRBV2 and TRBJ2-5; TRBD2 matches 8 bases. There are 16 residues in the CDR3. V lost 3 bases, J lost 4 bases, and 10 bases stayed unmatched. CDR1 is SNHLY and CDR2 is FYNNEI in the germline V gene. The CDR3 DNA follows: TGTGCCAGCAGTGATGTGAAGTTAGCGGGGAGAGAGACCCAGTACTTC. It encodes CASSDVKLAGRETQYF.

Comments on this clonotype: A much larger clonotype is one base distant, so this may be a read error. The chain is built from TRBV7-2 and TRBJ1-5, with TRBD1 matching 12 bases. With 7 bases clipped from V and 6 bases from J, the junction kept 10 bases outside the gene matches. CDR1 is SGHTA and CDR2 is FQGNSA in the germline V gene. This CDR3 spans 16 amino acids. In DNA form, the CDR3 reads TGTGCCAGCATCCCAGTGGGGACAGGGGGCCCTCAGCCCCAGCATTTT. Translation: CASIPVGTGGPQPQHF.

The rearrangement links TRBV7-2 to TRBJ2-2; 8 bases match TRBD1. The V and J ends lost 3 bases and 3 bases, in that order; junction bases with no gene match: 12. The CDR3 covers 18 residues. Germline V CDR1 and CDR2: SGHTA, FQGNSA. The CDR3 coding sequence is TGTGCCAGCAGCTTCGGCCGCGGCAGGGGGCGCGACACCGGGGAGCTGTTTTTT. It specifies CASSFGRGRGRDTGELFF.

The sample holds many counts of this clonotype. The rearrangement links TRBV7-2 to TRBJ2-4; 12 nucleotides align to TRBD2. Germline-derived CDR1 and CDR2 are SGHTA and FQGNSA. The length of the CDR3 is 18 residues. The ends lost 0 bases at V and 4 bases at J; junction bases unmatched: 7. Here the CDR3 DNA reads TGTGCCAGCAGCTTAGCGCGGACTAGCGGGGATGGGAAAAACATTCAGTACTTC. This sequence encodes CASSLARTSGDGKNIQYF.

Comment on this clonotype: At one end, the junction sequence differs from germline, possibly due to a read error. The chain links TRBV12-3 or TRBV12-4 to TRBJ2-6; no clear D. The CDR3 totals 16 residues. The CDR3 loop reads CATSLVGLSGANVLTF. As DNA, the CDR3 is TGTGCCACCAGTTTAGTTGGGCTCTCTGGGGCCAACGTCCTGACTTTC.

The J gene is TRBJ2-5, the V gene TRBV6-5; a weak D match, TRBD1 (7 bases). Looked up from germline, CDR1 is MNHEY and CDR2 is SVGAGI. Trimming left V 5 bases short and J 4 bases short, with 11 bases between. The CDR3 sequence is 13 residues long. CDR3 amino acids: CASSGQGGETQYF. DNA of the CDR3: TGTGCCAGCAGTGGTCAGGGGGGAGAGACCCAGTACTTC.